These 2 T cell receptor beta chains came from one sample sequenced in a study of shared clonotypes between healthy human individuals. Using immunoSEQ multiplex PCR, the repertoire was profiled, and TCRdb retains in-frame clones only, with some absent. Among roughly 2.5 million clones listed, just over 90% were seen once. Sequencing was performed on naive CD4+ T cells sorted from blood. Stated subset: CD45RA+ positively selected. Every receptor here comes from a man younger than 30 in good health.

The chain links TRBV30 to TRBJ1-2, with a possible D match to TRBD1 (5 bases). The V gene lost 4 bases and the J gene lost 10 bases, with 16 bases spanning the gap. Looked up from germline, CDR1 is GTSNPN and CDR2 is SVGIG (reference sequence). This CDR3 is built from 12 residues. DNA of the CDR3: TGTGCCTGGACCCCGGGACCCCTGAACTACACCTTC. This sequence encodes CAWTPGPLNYTF.

The J gene is TRBJ2-3, the V gene TRBV5-1, with D possibly matching TRBD2 (5 bases). In germline, CDR1 is SGHRS, CDR2 YFSETQ. The CDR3 loop spans 18 amino acids. Trimming left V 4 bases short and J 4 bases short, with 25 bases between. CDR3 sequence (DNA): TGCGCCAGCAGCGACCACACTCGGGTCCTAATTAGCGCAGATACGCAGTATTTT. Its translation: CASSDHTRVLISADTQYF.